This entry features one T cell receptor (beta chain) sequence. These data belong to a study of shared clonotypes between healthy human individuals. Germline V lookup: CDR1 KGHSH, CDR2 LQKENI. Trimming took off 0 bases at V and 1 base at J, with 16 bases between the two ends. The CDR3 sequence is 18 residues long. Several immunoSEQ 96-well plates shared each subset's DNA, each plate a replicate. Unsorted PBMC contributed 250 to 300 ng DNA, about 30,000 T cell genomes, to each replicate PCR. Libraries were prepared by immunoSEQ multiplex PCR; TCRdb keeps only in-frame clonotypes and omits some of them. The table lists around 530,000 clones, around 78% of them singletons.

This TCR was recovered from a woman aged 35 to 49 in good health. Some clones in this sample may be carry-over from other donors' samples. The V gene is TRBV18, the J gene TRBJ2-1; either TRBD1 or TRBD2 may supply D (5 bases each). Sequenced input: PBMCs. The chain's CDR3 is CASSPPRDLPTSYNEQFF. DNA of the CDR3: TGTGCCAGCTCACCACCCAGGGACCTTCCAACGTCCTACAATGAGCAGTTCTTC.